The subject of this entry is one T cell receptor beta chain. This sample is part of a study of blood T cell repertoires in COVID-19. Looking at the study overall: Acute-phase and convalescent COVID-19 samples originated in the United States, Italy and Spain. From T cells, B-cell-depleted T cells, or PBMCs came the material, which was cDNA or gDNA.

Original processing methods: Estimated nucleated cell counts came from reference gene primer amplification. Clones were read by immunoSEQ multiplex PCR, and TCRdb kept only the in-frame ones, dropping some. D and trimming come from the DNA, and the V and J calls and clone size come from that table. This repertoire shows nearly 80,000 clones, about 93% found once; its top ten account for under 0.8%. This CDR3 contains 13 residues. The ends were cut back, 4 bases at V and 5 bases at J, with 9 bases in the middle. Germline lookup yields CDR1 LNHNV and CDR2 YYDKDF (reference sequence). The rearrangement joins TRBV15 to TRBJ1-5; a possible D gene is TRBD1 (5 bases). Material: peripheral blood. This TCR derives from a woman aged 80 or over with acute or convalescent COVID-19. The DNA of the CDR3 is TGTGCCACCAGCATTACAGGTGATCAGCCCCAGCATTTT. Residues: CATSITGDQPQHF.